Shown below are 2 T cell receptor beta chains from a single sample sequenced in a study of OX40 agonist ivuxolimab in advanced cancers. Here immunoSEQ multiplex PCR was the method, and the copy in TCRdb shows in-frame clones only, minus some. Of roughly 62,000 clones in the sample, about 83% were seen once. The sample consisted of CD4+ or CD8+ T cells sorted from blood, taken in a trial of the OX40 agonist ivuxolimab. The source is an adult with an advanced solid tumor such as melanoma, head and neck, liver or kidney cancer.

As for this clone: Other nucleotide sequences in the sample specify the same CDR3. This chain joins TRBV7-2 and TRBJ1-3, with a tentative D call TRBD1 (5 bases). Per the germline V gene, CDR1 is SGHTA and CDR2 is FQGNSA. CDR3 size: 18 residues. V was pared by 0 bases and J by 0 bases, with 15 bases between. CDR3 coding DNA: TGTGCCAGCAGCTTAGCTTCGGGGGTAACTATCTCTGGAAACACCATATATTTT. Residues: CASSLASGVTISGNTIYF.

This clone was detected only a few times. For the CDR3, the DNA is TGTGCCAGCAGCTTAGGACTAGCGGGGAGTTCTACGCAGTATTTT. This sequence encodes CASSLGLAGSSTQYF. V is TRBV7-2 and J is TRBJ2-3; 11 nucleotides agree with TRBD2. Trimming at V came to 1 base and at J to 8 bases, leaving 5 bases not matched to a gene. The germline gives CDR1 SGHTA, CDR2 FQGNSA. The CDR3 loop spans 15 amino acids.